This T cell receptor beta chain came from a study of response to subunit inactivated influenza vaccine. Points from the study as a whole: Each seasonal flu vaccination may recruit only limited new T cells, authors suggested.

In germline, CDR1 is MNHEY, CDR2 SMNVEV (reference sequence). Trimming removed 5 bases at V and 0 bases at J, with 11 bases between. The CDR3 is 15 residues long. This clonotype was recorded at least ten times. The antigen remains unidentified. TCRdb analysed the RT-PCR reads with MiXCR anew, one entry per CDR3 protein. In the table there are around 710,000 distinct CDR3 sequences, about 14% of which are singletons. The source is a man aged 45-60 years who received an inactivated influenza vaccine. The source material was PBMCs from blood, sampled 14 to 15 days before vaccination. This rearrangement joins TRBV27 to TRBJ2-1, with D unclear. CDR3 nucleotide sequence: TGTGCCAGCAGTCTGTCTACGAGCTCCTACAATGAGCAGTTCTTC. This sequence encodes CASSLSTSSYNEQFF.